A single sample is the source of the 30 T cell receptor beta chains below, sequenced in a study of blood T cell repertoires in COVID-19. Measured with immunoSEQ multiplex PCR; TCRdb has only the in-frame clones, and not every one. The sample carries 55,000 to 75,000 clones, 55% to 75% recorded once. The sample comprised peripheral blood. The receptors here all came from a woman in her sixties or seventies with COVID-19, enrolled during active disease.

CDR3 region: CASSSRRGTAGYNEQFF. The CDR3 nucleotides are TGTGCCAGCAGCTCGAGAAGAGGTACCGCTGGGTACAATGAGCAGTTCTTC. This chain connects TRBV5-8 to TRBJ2-1; no clear D. CDR1 SGHTS and CDR2 YDEGEE come from the germline V gene. The CDR3 contains 17 residues. The V end lost 3 bases, the J end lost 4 bases, and 20 bases lay between the germline ends.

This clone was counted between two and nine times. The chain's CDR3 is CASSLDGVGEQYF. DNA of the CDR3: TGTGCCAGCAGTTTAGACGGAGTGGGCGAGCAGTACTTC. The chain links TRBV12-3 or TRBV12-4 to TRBJ2-7; no clear D. This CDR3 is built from 13 residues. V dropped 1 base and J dropped 6 bases, with 10 bases sitting between them.

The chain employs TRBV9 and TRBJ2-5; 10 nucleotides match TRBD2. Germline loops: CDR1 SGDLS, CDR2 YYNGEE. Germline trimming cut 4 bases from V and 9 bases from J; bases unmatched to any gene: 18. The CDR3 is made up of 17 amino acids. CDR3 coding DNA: TGTGCCAGCAGCCCCCGAGGGGGAGCGGGGGGGCAGGAGGCCCAGTACTTC. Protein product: CASSPRGGAGGQEAQYF.

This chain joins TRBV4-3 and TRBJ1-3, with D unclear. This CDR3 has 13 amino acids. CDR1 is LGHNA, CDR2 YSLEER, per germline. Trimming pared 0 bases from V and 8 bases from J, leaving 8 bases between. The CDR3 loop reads CASSQDLGDTIYF. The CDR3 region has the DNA TGCGCCAGCAGCCAAGATCTCGGGGACACCATATATTTT.

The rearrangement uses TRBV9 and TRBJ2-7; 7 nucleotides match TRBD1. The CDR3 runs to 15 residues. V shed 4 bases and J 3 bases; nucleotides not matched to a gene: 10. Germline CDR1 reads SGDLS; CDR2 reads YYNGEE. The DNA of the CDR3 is TGTGCCAGCAGCATCCAGGCCGGGACAGTCTACGAGCAGTACTTC. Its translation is CASSIQAGTVYEQYF.

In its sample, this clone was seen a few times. The CDR3 DNA reads TGTGCCAGCAGCTTACGGACAGGGGGGAGAAACACCATATATTTT. The encoded protein is CASSLRTGGRNTIYF. The chain combines TRBV13 with TRBJ1-3, with TRBD1 identical over 10 bases. The CDR3 spans 15 residues. The junction had 3 bases not matched to a gene; V was cut back by 2 bases and J by 5 bases. Germline V gene sequence: CDR1 PRHDT, CDR2 FYEKMQ (reference sequence).

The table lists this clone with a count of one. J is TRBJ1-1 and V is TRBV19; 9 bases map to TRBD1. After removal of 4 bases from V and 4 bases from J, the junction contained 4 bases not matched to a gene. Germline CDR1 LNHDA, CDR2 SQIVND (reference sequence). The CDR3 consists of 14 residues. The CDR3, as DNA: TGTGCCAGTAGTACCCAGACAGGGGGCACTGAAGCTTTCTTT. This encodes CASSTQTGGTEAFF.

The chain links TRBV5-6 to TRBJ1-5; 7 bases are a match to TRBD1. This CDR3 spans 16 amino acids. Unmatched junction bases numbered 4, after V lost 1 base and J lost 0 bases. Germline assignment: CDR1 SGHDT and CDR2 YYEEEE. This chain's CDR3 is CASSLRTGHSNQPQHF. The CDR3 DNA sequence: TGTGCCAGCAGCTTGAGGACAGGCCATAGCAATCAGCCCCAGCATTTT.

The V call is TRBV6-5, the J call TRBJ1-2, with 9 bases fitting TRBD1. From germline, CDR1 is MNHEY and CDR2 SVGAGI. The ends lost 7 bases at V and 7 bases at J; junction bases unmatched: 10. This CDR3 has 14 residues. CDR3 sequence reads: CASIYRDRASGYTF. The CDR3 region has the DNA TGTGCCAGCATCTACCGGGACAGGGCCTCTGGCTACACCTTC.

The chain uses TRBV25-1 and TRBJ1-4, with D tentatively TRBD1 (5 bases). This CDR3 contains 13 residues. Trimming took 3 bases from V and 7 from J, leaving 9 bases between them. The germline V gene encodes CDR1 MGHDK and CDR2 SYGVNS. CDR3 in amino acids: CASSDWRGEKLFF. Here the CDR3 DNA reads TGTGCCAGCAGTGATTGGAGGGGTGAAAAACTGTTTTTT.

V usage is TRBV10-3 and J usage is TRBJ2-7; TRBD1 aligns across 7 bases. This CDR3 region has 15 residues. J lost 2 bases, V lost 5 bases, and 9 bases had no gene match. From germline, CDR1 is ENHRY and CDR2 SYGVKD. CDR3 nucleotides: TGTGCCATCAGTACGGGACAGAGTTCCACCTACGAGCAGTACTTC. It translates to CAISTGQSSTYEQYF.

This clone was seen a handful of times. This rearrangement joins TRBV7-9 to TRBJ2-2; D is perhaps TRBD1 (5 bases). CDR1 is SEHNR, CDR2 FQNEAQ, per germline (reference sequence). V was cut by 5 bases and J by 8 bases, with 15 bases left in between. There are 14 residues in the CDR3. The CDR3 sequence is CASSPHLRAGELFF. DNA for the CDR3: TGTGCCAGCAGCCCGCACCTCAGGGCAGGGGAGCTGTTTTTT.

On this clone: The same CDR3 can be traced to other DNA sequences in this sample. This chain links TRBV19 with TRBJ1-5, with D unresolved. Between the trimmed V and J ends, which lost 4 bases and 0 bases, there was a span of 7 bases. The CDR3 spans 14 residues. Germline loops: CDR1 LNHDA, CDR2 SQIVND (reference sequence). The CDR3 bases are TGTGCCAGTAGTACTAGTAATAGCAATCAGCCCCAGCATTTT. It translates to CASSTSNSNQPQHF.

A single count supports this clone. CDR3 in amino acids: CASSHRTGISTDTQYF. The CDR3 DNA reads as TGTGCCAGCAGCCACCGGACAGGAATAAGCACAGATACGCAGTATTTT. The chain joins TRBV14 to TRBJ2-3; TRBD1 aligns across 7 bases. This CDR3 has 16 residues. Germline values: CDR1 SGHDN, CDR2 FVKESK. J gave up 0 bases and V 3 bases, and 6 bases lay outside the gene matches.

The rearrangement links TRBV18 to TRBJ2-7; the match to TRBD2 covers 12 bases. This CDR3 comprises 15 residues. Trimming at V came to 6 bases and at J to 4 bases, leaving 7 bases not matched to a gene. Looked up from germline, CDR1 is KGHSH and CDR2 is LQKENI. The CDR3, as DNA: TGTGCCAGCTCTCCTGGACTAGCGGGGCAATACGAGCAGTACGTC. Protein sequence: CASSPGLAGQYEQYV.

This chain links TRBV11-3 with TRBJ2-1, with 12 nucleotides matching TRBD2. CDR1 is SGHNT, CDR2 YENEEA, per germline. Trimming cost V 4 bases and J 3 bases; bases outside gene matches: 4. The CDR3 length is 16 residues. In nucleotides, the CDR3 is TGTGCCAGCAGCTCTAGCGGGAGGGGATTCTACAATGAGCAGTTCTTC. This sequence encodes CASSSSGRGFYNEQFF.

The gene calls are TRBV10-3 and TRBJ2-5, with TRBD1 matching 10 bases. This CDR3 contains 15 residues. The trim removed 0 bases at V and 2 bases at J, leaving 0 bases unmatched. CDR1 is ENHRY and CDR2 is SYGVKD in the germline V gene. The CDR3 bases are TGTGCCATCAGTGAGTCGGACAGGGGGCAAGAGACCCAGTACTTC. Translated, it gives CAISESDRGQETQYF.

The DNA of the CDR3 is TGTGCCAGCAGCTTAGGCCCTACAGGGGCCTACGAGCAGTACGTC. Residues: CASSLGPTGAYEQYV. This chain joins TRBV7-8 and TRBJ2-7; 7 nucleotides align to TRBD1. Per germline, CDR1 SGHVS and CDR2 FQNEAQ. The CDR3 length is 15 residues. Germline trimming cut 1 base from V and 2 bases from J; bases unmatched to any gene: 5.

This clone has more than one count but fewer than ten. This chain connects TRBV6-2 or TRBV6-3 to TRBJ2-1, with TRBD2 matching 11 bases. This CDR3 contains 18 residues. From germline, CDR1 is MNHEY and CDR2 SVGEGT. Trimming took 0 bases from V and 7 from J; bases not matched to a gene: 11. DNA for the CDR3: TGTGCCAGCAGTTACTCGGGTAGCGGGGGGGCACTCACTAATGAGCAGTTCTTC. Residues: CASSYSGSGGALTNEQFF.

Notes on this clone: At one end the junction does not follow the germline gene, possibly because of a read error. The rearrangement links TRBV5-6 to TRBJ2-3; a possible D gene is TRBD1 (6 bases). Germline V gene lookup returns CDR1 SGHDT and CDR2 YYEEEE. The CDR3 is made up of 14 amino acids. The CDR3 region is CTSSLEARGDTQYF. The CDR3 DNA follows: TGTACCAGCAGCTTGGAGGCTAGGGGGGATACGCAGTATTTT.

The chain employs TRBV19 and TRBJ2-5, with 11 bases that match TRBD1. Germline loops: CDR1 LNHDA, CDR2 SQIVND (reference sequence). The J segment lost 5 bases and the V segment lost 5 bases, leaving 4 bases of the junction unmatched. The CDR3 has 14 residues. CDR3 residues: CASSLGQGAETQYF. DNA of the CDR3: TGTGCCAGTAGTCTCGGACAGGGGGCTGAGACCCAGTACTTC.

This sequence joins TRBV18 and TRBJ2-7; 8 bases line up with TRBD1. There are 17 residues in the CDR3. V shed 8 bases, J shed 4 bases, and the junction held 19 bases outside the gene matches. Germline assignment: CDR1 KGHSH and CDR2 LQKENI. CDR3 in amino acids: CASPMVVRDRFLYEQYV. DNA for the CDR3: TGTGCCAGCCCCATGGTTGTGAGGGACAGGTTTCTTTACGAGCAGTACGTC.

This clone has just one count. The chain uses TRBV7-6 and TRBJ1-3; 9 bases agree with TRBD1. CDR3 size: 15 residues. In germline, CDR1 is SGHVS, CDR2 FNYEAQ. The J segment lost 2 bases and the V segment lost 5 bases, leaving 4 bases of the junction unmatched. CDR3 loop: CASSVGTGTGNTIYF. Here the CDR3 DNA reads TGTGCCAGCAGCGTGGGGACAGGGACTGGAAACACCATATATTTT.

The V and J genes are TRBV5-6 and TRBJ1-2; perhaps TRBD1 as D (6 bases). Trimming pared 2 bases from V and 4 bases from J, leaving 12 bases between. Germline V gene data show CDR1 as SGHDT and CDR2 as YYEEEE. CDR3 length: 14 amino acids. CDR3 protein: CASSLPQGAYGYTF. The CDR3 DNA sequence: TGTGCCAGCAGCTTACCACAGGGCGCCTATGGCTACACCTTC.

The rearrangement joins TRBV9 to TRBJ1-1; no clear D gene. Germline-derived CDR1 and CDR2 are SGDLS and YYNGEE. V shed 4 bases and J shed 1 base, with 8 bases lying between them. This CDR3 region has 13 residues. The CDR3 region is CASSRRQNTEAFF. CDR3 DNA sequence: TGTGCCAGCAGCCGTAGACAGAACACTGAAGCTTTCTTT.

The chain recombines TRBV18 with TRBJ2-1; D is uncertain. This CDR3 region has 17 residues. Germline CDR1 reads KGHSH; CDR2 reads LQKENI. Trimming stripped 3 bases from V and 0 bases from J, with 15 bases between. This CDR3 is CASSPPGAPSSYNEQFF. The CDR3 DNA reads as TGTGCCAGCTCACCCCCCGGAGCGCCGAGCTCCTACAATGAGCAGTTCTTC.

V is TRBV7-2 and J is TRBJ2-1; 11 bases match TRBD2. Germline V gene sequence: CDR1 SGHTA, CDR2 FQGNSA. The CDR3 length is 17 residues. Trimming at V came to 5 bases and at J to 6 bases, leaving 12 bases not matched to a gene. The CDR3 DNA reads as TGTGCCAGCAGCCTCAGGAGACTAGCGGGACCGCTCAATGAGCAGTTCTTC. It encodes CASSLRRLAGPLNEQFF.

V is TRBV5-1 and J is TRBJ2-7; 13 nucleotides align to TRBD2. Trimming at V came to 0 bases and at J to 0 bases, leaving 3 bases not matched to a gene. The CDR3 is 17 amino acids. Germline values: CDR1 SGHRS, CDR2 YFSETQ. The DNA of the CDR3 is TGCGCCAGCAGCTTGGGGACTAGCGGGGGCAGCTCCTACGAGCAGTACTTC. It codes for CASSLGTSGGSSYEQYF.

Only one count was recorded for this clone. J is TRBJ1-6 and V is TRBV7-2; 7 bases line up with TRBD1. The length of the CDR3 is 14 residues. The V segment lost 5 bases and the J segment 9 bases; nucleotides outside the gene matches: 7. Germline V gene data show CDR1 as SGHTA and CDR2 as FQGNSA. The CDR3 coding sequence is TGTGCCAGCAGCCTAACAGGGGTCGGTTCACCCCTCCACTTT. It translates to CASSLTGVGSPLHF. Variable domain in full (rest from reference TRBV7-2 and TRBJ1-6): GAGVSQSPSNKVTEKGKDVELRCDPISGHTALYWYRQSLGQGLEFLIYFQGNSAPDKSGLPSDRFSAERTGGSVSTLTIQRTQQEDSAVYLCASSLTGVGSPLHFGNGTRLTVT.

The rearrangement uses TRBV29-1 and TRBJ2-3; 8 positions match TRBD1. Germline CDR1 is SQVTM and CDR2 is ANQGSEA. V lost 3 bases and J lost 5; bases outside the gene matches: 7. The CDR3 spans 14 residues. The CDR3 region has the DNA TGCAGCGTTGAGGGCAGGGGGCGAGGAGATACGCAGTATTTT. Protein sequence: CSVEGRGRGDTQYF.